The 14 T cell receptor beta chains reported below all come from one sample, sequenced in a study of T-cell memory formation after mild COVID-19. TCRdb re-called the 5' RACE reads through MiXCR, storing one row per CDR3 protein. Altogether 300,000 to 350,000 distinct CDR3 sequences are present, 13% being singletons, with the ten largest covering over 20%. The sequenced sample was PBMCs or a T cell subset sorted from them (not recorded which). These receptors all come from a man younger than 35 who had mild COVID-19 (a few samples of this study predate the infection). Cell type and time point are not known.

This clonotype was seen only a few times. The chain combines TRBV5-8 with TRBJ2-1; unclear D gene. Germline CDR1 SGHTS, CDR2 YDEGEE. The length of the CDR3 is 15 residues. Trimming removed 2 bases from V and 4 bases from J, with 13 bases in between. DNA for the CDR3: TGTGCCAGCAGCTTCGGCGTCTACGCGTACAATGAGCAGTTCTTC. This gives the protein CASSFGVYAYNEQFF.

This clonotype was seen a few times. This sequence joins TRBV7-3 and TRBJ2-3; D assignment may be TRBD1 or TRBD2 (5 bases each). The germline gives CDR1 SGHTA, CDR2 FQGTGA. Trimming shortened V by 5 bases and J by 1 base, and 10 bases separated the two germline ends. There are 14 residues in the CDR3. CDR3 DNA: TGTGCCAGCAGCCGAGGGACCGGCACAGATACGCAGTATTTT. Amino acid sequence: CASSRGTGTDTQYF.

The CDR3 loop is CAISGWRGDTGELFF. The CDR3 DNA sequence: TGTGCCATCAGTGGGTGGCGGGGAGACACCGGGGAGCTGTTTTTT. The chain links TRBV10-3 to TRBJ2-2; D perhaps matches TRBD2 (6 bases). Germline lookup yields CDR1 ENHRY and CDR2 SYGVKD. The ends were cut back, 4 bases at V and 3 bases at J, with 12 bases in the middle. The CDR3 is 15 residues long.

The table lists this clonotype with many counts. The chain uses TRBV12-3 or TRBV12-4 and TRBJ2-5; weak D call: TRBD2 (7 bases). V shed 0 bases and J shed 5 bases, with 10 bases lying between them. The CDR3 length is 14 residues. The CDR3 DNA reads TGTGCCAGCAGTTTAGCGGGGGGGCCGGAGACCCAGTACTTC. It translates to CASSLAGGPETQYF.

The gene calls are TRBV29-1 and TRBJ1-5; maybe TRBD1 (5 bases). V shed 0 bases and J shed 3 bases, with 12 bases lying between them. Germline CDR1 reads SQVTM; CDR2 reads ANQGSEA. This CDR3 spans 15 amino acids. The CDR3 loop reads CSVEEEQGPNQPQHF. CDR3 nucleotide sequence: TGCAGCGTTGAAGAGGAGCAGGGCCCCAATCAGCCCCAGCATTTT.

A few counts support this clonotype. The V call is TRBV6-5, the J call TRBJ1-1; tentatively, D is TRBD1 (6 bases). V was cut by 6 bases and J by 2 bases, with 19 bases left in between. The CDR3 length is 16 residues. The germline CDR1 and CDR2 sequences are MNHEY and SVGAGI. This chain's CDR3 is CASSLLGTPFNTEAFF. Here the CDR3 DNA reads TGTGCCAGCAGCCTCCTTGGGACACCGTTTAACACTGAAGCTTTCTTT.

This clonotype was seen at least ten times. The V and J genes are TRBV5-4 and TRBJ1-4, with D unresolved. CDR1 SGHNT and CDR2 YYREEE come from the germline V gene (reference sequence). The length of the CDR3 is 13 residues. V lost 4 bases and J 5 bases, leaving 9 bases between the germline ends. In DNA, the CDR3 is TGTGCCAGCAGCCCCGGGCCCAATGAAAAACTGTTTTTT. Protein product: CASSPGPNEKLFF.

The CDR3: CASRSIQGAYEQYF. The DNA for the CDR3 is TGTGCCAGCAGGAGCATCCAGGGAGCCTACGAGCAGTACTTC. The gene calls are TRBV27 and TRBJ2-7, with D perhaps being TRBD1 or TRBD2 (5 bases each). V dropped 6 bases and J dropped 2 bases, with 14 bases sitting between them. This CDR3 region has 14 residues. The V gene's germline CDR1 is MNHEY and CDR2 SMNVEV (reference sequence).

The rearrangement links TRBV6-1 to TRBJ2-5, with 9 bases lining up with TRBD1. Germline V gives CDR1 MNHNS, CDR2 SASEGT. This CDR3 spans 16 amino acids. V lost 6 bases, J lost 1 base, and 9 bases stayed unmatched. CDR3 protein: CASRVWDRAPQETQYF. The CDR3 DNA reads TGTGCCAGCAGAGTTTGGGACAGGGCCCCCCAAGAGACCCAGTACTTC.

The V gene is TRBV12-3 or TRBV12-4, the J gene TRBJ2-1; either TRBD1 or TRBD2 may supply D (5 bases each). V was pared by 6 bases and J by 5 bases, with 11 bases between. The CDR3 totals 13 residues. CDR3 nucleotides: TGTGCCAGCAGGGGGACGGGCCACAATGAGCAGTTCTTC. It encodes CASRGTGHNEQFF.

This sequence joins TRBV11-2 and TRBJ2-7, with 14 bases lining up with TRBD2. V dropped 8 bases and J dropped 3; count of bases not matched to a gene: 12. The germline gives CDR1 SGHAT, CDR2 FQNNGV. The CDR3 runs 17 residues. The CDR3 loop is CASGLAGGRSDYYEQYF. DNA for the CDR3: TGTGCCAGCGGACTAGCGGGGGGCCGAAGTGATTACTACGAGCAGTACTTC.

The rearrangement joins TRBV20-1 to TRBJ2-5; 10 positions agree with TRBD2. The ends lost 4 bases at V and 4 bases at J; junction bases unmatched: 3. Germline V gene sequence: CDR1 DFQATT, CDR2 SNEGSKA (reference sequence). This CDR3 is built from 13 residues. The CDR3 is CSANSGGTETQYF. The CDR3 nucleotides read TGCAGTGCTAATAGCGGGGGGACAGAGACCCAGTACTTC.

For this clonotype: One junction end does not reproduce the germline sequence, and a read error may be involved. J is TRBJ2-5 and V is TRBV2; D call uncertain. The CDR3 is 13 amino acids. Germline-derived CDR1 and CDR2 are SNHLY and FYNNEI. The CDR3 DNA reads TGTGCCAGCAGTTGGCAGGTCGAAGAGACACAGTACTTC. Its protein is CASSWQVEETQYF. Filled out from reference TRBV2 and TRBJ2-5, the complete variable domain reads EPEVTQTPSHQVTQMGQEVILRCVPISNHLYFYWYRQILGQKVEFLVSFYNNEISEKSEIFDDQFSVERPDGSNFTLKIRSTKLEDSAMYFCASSWQVEETQYFGPGTRLLVL.

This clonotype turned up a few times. The CDR3 spells CASSLGYRRTEAFF. The CDR3 nucleotides read TGTGCCAGCAGCTTAGGTTATCGGAGGACTGAAGCTTTCTTT. The chain joins TRBV7-2 to TRBJ1-1, with D uncertain. There are 14 residues in the CDR3. From germline, CDR1 is SGHTA and CDR2 FQGNSA. V was clipped by 1 base and J by 5 bases, with 11 bases between them.